This T cell receptor beta chain was identified during a study of human T cells and chemical hapten exposure. Indicated time point: healthy volunteer bleed at 2 weeks. Total RNA was isolated from unfractionated whole blood. The length of the CDR3 is 16 residues. The trim removed 6 bases at V and 3 bases at J, leaving 9 bases unmatched. Germline V gives CDR1 MNHEY, CDR2 SVGEGT. This clonotype was recorded at least ten times. TCRdb analysed the RACE reads with MiXCR anew, one entry per CDR3 protein. Of tens of thousands of distinct CDR3 sequences in the sample, around 8.8% are singletons; the top ten hold 2.9%.

The sequenced sample consisted of whole blood. This receptor was obtained from a female donor in good health. Some clones in this sample may be carry-over from other donors' samples. V usage is TRBV6-2 or TRBV6-3 and J usage is TRBJ2-2, with TRBD1 identical over 8 bases. The CDR3 protein is CASRDPQGAYTGELFF. DNA for the CDR3: TGTGCCAGCAGGGACCCCCAGGGGGCCTACACCGGGGAGCTGTTTTTT.